The T cell receptor (beta chain) described here comes from a study of shared clonotypes between healthy human individuals. Whole-study findings and limits: Non-shared clonotypes displayed generation probabilities falling below those of clonotypes present in all four donors. Naive subsets, compared against memory subsets, generally had larger estimated richness values.

As to this clone: The antigen is unknown.

Samples underwent the assay at deep level. Produced via immunoSEQ multiplex PCR; TCRdb's table is partial and in-frame only. The sample contains 1.5 million to 2.5 million clones, approximately 94% of which appear only once. Germline CDR1 is SGHTA and CDR2 is FQGNSA. The junction had 7 bases not matched to a gene; V was cut back by 3 bases and J by 3 bases. This CDR3 comprises 15 residues. As defined, naive CD8 cells were CD45RO-negative and positively selected for CCR7, with terminally differentiated effector memory CD45RA+ cells excluded. Every donor, a Caucasian adult, lived in Nashville, Tennessee.

Material: naive CD8+ T cells sorted from blood. The source of this sequence is a young man in good health. The V call is TRBV7-2, the J call TRBJ2-7; 8 positions agree with TRBD1. CDR3 DNA: TGTGCCAGCAGCTTCGGTTGGACAGGGATCTACGAGCAGTACTTC. Protein sequence: CASSFGWTGIYEQYF.